The 18 T cell receptor beta chains reported below all come from one sample, sequenced in a study of shared clonotypes between healthy human individuals. The assay was immunoSEQ multiplex PCR, and TCRdb's table has in-frame clones only and misses some. This repertoire shows over a million clones, 75% to 80% found once; its top ten account for 0.55% to 0.7%. The sequencing input was memory CD4+ T cells from PBMCs. This sample's subset: CD45RA-negative fraction. The source of these receptors is a young man in good health. Some clones in this sample may be carry-over from other donors' samples.

This chain uses TRBV10-3 with TRBJ1-1; 7 nucleotides match TRBD1. The CDR3 contains 15 residues. The germline CDR1 and CDR2 sequences are ENHRY and SYGVKD. The V gene end was trimmed by 4 bases and the J gene end by 0 bases; junction bases not matched to a gene: 5. The DNA for the CDR3 is TGTGCCATCAGTGGCAAGACAGGGCTGAACACTGAAGCTTTCTTT. This gives the protein CAISGKTGLNTEAFF.

This clone appeared a few times. The chain joins TRBV6-1 to TRBJ2-7, with D possibly being TRBD2 (5 bases). The CDR3 covers 14 residues. V was shortened by 5 bases and J by 2 bases, with 13 bases between the two germline ends. Germline V gene lookup returns CDR1 MNHNS and CDR2 SASEGT. The chain's CDR3 is CASSRRVGTYEQYF. The DNA for the CDR3 is TGTGCCAGCAGTAGGCGGGTGGGAACCTACGAGCAGTACTTC.

This clone showed up just once. V gene TRBV7-9 combines with J gene TRBJ1-2, with D unresolved. Germline values: CDR1 SEHNR, CDR2 FQNEAQ (reference sequence). The CDR3 is 15 amino acids. Trimming took 2 bases from V and 5 from J, leaving 15 bases between them. CDR3 amino acids: CASSLNSGFWYGYTF. CDR3 in DNA: TGTGCCAGCAGCTTAAATTCCGGGTTCTGGTATGGCTACACCTTC.

The J gene is TRBJ2-2, the V gene TRBV6-1, with D maybe TRBD2 (5 bases). Trimming took off 3 bases at V and 4 bases at J, with 15 bases between the two ends. In germline, CDR1 is MNHNS, CDR2 SASEGT. The CDR3 has 16 residues. CDR3 loop: CASSERPGSGTGELFF. The CDR3 DNA follows: TGTGCCAGCAGTGAGAGACCTGGGAGTGGCACCGGGGAGCTGTTTTTT.

The table lists this clone with a count of one. J is TRBJ2-2 and V is TRBV6-6; 11 nucleotides align to TRBD1. The CDR3 spans 15 residues. With 6 bases clipped from V and 4 bases from J, the junction kept 4 bases outside the gene matches. In germline, CDR1 is MNHNY, CDR2 SVGAGI (reference sequence). The CDR3 sequence is CASRPGQGGTGELFF. CDR3 sequence (DNA): TGTGCCAGCAGACCGGGACAGGGGGGCACCGGGGAGCTGTTTTTT.

This clone was counted a few times. This chain connects TRBV29-1 to TRBJ1-2; D is unresolved. Germline V gene lookup returns CDR1 SQVTM and CDR2 ANQGSEA. Trimming stripped 0 bases from V and 4 bases from J, with 15 bases between. The CDR3 is made up of 15 amino acids. In nucleotides, the CDR3 is TGCAGCGTTGAAGAGGGCCCAGGTCGGGGCTATGGCTACACCTTC. Translation gives CSVEEGPGRGYGYTF.

This clone occurred many times. The chain uses TRBV10-3 and TRBJ1-2, with D maybe TRBD1 (6 bases). The V and J ends lost 6 bases and 3 bases respectively, with 17 bases between them. Germline CDR1 ENHRY, CDR2 SYGVKD. There are 15 residues in the CDR3. Written as DNA, the CDR3 is TGTGCCATCAGCCTCAACAGGGAGAGGGACTATGGCTACACCTTC. As protein: CAISLNRERDYGYTF.

The chain couples TRBV5-1 to TRBJ2-5, with TRBD2 as a possible D gene (5 bases). Trimming took 4 bases from V and 7 from J, leaving 14 bases between them. Germline V gene data show CDR1 as SGHRS and CDR2 as YFSETQ. The CDR3 is made up of 13 amino acids. The DNA for the CDR3 is TGCGCCAGCAGCCAGGACTCCCCAGGGACCCAGTACTTC. Protein sequence: CASSQDSPGTQYF. The whole variable domain, remainder taken from reference TRBV5-1 and TRBJ2-5, is KAGVTQTPRYLIKTRGQQVTLSCSPISGHRSVSWYQQTPGQGLQFLFEYFSETQRNKGNFPGRFSGRQFSNSRSEMNVSTLELGDSALYLCASSQDSPGTQYFGPGTRLLVL.

The J gene is TRBJ1-4, the V gene TRBV5-1, with D possibly being TRBD1 (5 bases). Deletions cut 1 base from V and 4 bases from J, with 11 bases between. Germline CDR1 reads SGHRS; CDR2 reads YFSETQ. This CDR3 is 15 amino acids long. The CDR3 loop reads CASSLLTGGNEKLFF. The CDR3 bases are TGCGCCAGCAGCTTGTTGACCGGGGGTAATGAAAAACTGTTTTTT.

The CDR3 here is CASRDRGFGYTF. CDR3 nucleotide sequence: TGTGCCAGCAGGGACAGGGGTTTTGGCTACACCTTC. The genes are TRBV28 and TRBJ1-2; 9 bases fit TRBD1. V dropped 6 bases and J dropped 7; count of bases not matched to a gene: 3. The germline CDR1 and CDR2 sequences are MDHEN and SYDVKM. The CDR3 loop spans 12 amino acids.

This clone came up many times. The chain carries TRBV11-2 and TRBJ1-3; D may be TRBD1 (6 bases). The CDR3 is 14 residues long. With 5 bases removed from V and 4 bases from J, the gap between germline ends came to 12 bases. Germline CDR1 and CDR2: SGHAT and FQNNGV. The CDR3 reads CASSLQGAGNTIYF. CDR3 coding DNA: TGTGCCAGCAGCCTACAGGGAGCAGGAAACACCATATATTTT.

The CDR3 spells CASSTGTTEAEQYF. CDR3 DNA: TGTGCCAGTAGCACCGGGACTACGGAGGCCGAGCAGTACTTC. The rearrangement joins TRBV19 to TRBJ2-7; TRBD2 aligns across 7 bases. The V and J ends lost 6 bases and 6 bases, in that order; junction bases with no gene match: 11. CDR3 length: 14 amino acids. Germline CDR1 is LNHDA and CDR2 is SQIVND (reference sequence).

This chain links TRBV7-8 with TRBJ2-7; TRBD2 aligns across 7 bases. Germline CDR1 is SGHVS and CDR2 is FQNEAQ. The trim removed 5 bases at V and 2 bases at J, leaving 6 bases unmatched. The CDR3 loop spans 14 amino acids. The CDR3 sequence: CASSKTSAPYEQYF. For the CDR3, the DNA is TGTGCCAGCAGCAAAACTAGCGCCCCCTACGAGCAGTACTTC.

The V and J genes are TRBV6-6 and TRBJ1-5; 7 nucleotides match TRBD1. The CDR3 loop spans 15 amino acids. Trimming at V came to 5 bases and at J to 1 base, leaving 5 bases not matched to a gene. Germline V CDR1 and CDR2: MNHNY, SVGAGI (reference sequence). In DNA form, the CDR3 reads TGTGCCAGCAGTGTACAACAGGGGAGCAATCAGCCCCAGCATTTT. It yields the protein CASSVQQGSNQPQHF.

The J gene is TRBJ2-5, the V gene TRBV9; possibly TRBD1 or TRBD2 for D (5 bases each). Germline V gives CDR1 SGDLS, CDR2 YYNGEE. This CDR3 contains 15 residues. The V end was cut by 3 bases, the J end by 7 bases, with 19 bases between. The CDR3 region is CASSAFEGSPTTQYF. In DNA form, the CDR3 reads TGTGCCAGCAGCGCCTTCGAGGGGTCCCCTACGACCCAGTACTTC.

The sample holds a few counts of this clone. This chain connects TRBV7-3 to TRBJ1-4; no firm D call. CDR1 and CDR2 from the germline V gene are SGHTA and FQGTGA. This CDR3 contains 13 residues. Trimming pared 5 bases from V and 8 bases from J, leaving 12 bases between. CDR3 sequence: CASSLRPREKLFF. CDR3 bases: TGTGCCAGCAGCCTAAGACCGAGGGAAAAACTGTTTTTT. The variable domain in full, with the rest retrieved from reference TRBV7-3 and TRBJ1-4, is GAGVSQTPSNKVTEKGKYVELRCDPISGHTALYWYRQSLGQGPEFLIYFQGTGAADDSGLPNDRFFAVRPEGSVSTLKIQRTERGDSAVYLCASSLRPREKLFFGSGTQLSVL.

CDR3 sequence: CASSQDRGGYNEQFF. CDR3 nucleotides: TGTGCCAGCAGCCAAGACAGGGGGGGTTACAATGAGCAGTTCTTC. The chain carries TRBV7-3 and TRBJ2-1, with TRBD1 matching 9 bases. The CDR3 totals 15 residues. Germline-derived CDR1 and CDR2 are SGHTA and FQGTGA. V lost 5 bases, J lost 4 bases, and 6 bases stayed unmatched.

The rearrangement joins TRBV18 to TRBJ2-3; TRBD1 matches 12 bases. Germline V gives CDR1 KGHSH, CDR2 LQKENI. The CDR3 contains 15 residues. V shed 4 bases, J shed 6 bases, and the junction held 5 bases outside the gene matches. CDR3 in amino acids: CASSQMGQGADTQYF. For the CDR3, the DNA is TGTGCCAGCTCACAAATGGGACAGGGGGCCGATACGCAGTATTTT.